This T cell receptor beta chain was recovered during a study of CD8+ T cells in alopecia areata. After isolation, RNA underwent reverse transcription to generate cDNA as the sequencing template. Assay: immunoSEQ multiplex PCR; the TCRdb copy retains only in-frame clones and omits some. The table shows under 40,000 clones, with around 60% occurring only once. In germline, CDR1 is SEHNR, CDR2 FQNEAQ (reference sequence). The CDR3 is 14 residues long. The ends lost 3 bases at V and 2 bases at J; junction bases unmatched: 3. What was sequenced was NKG2D-high CD8+ T cells sorted from blood. This clonotype originated in a human donor with alopecia areata. This chain connects TRBV7-9 to TRBJ2-7; 8 nucleotides match TRBD2. The CDR3 sequence: CASSFERGTYEQYF. For the CDR3, the DNA is TGTGCCAGCAGCTTCGAGCGGGGGACCTACGAGCAGTACTTC.